The present T cell receptor beta chain was sequenced within a study of blood T cell repertoires in COVID-19. Clones were sequenced by immunoSEQ multiplex PCR, and TCRdb holds only the in-frame ones, with some missing. This table has some 500,000 clones, about 89% appearing once. In germline, CDR1 is MNHEY, CDR2 SVGAGI. V dropped 10 bases and J dropped 0 bases, with 13 bases sitting between them. The length of the CDR3 is 14 residues. Material for sequencing was peripheral blood. This sequence was found in a woman aged 50 to 60 with COVID-19, enrolled during active disease. This chain links TRBV6-5 with TRBJ1-3, with D unclear. The DNA for the CDR3 is TGTGCCACCGACGCGCAGGTCTCTGGAAACACCATATATTTT. Translated: CATDAQVSGNTIYF.